A selection of T cell receptor beta chains follows, all from one sample in a study of T cells in Graves' hyperthyroidism and ophthalmopathy. In TCRdb, the multiplex PCR reads were re-called with MiXCR into one record per CDR3 protein. The sample includes approximately 560,000 distinct CDR3 sequences, 40% to 55% of them seen just once. Sequencing was done on a sample of peripheral blood or thyroid tissue (not recorded which). The receptors here all came from a woman aged 18-30 years with Graves' hyperthyroidism. CDR3s include the opening cysteine and the closing phenylalanine or tryptophan. The D gene is left open where the match is weak. Not all rows give a size; the values are once, few, many and, for expanded clones, a class.

v_gene	j_gene	d_gene	abundance	CDR3nt	CDR3aa
TRBV7-3	TRBJ1-1	NA	many	TGTGCCAGCAGCCCGACCGGGGGCAACACTGAAGCTTTCTTT	CASSPTGGNTEAFF
TRBV2	TRBJ1-6	NA	many	TGTGCCAGCGGGCGGGCAGAGCACTCGGCGCTCCACTTT	CASGRAEHSALHF
TRBV7-9	TRBJ2-7	NA	many	TGTGCCGGTGGGGGAAAGCGGGAGCAGTACTTC	CAGGGKREQYF
TRBV10-3	TRBJ1-1	NA	NA	TGTGCCATCAGTGACTCAGGGGCGGCTGAAGCTTTCTTT	CAISDSGAAEAFF
TRBV5-1	TRBJ2-7	TRBD1	few	TGCGCCAGCAGCTTCTGGGACAGGTCTACCGAGCAGTACTTC	CASSFWDRSTEQYF
TRBV19	TRBJ1-2	NA	NA	TGTGCCAGTAGTATATCTCACAGCGGGACTCAGGACTATGGCTACACCTTC	CASSISHSGTQDYGYTF
TRBV29-1	TRBJ1-1	NA	many	TGCAGCGTTGTCGGAGACGAGAACACTGAAGCTTTCTTT	CSVVGDENTEAFF
TRBV12-5	TRBJ1-5	NA	NA	TGTGCTAGTGGTTGGGAGGCGGACAGCAATCAGCCCCAGCATTTT	CASGWEADSNQPQHF
TRBV7-2	TRBJ1-1	NA	NA	TGTGCCAGCAGCTTATTGACCCCCGAGGGCACTGAAGCTTTCTTT	CASSLLTPEGTEAFF
TRBV15	TRBJ2-2	TRBD2	NA	TGTGCCACCAGCCCCACTAGCGGGATGAACACCGGGGAGCTGTTTTTT	CATSPTSGMNTGELFF
TRBV12-3/TRBV12-4	TRBJ1-1	NA	NA	TGTGCCAGCGGATCCCTTAGGGGTGAAGCTTTCTTT	CASGSLRGEAFF
TRBV19	TRBJ2-7	NA	NA	TGTGCCAGTAGTCGGGCAGGGTCCACCTACGAGCAGTACTTC	CASSRAGSTYEQYF
TRBV6-5	TRBJ2-7	TRBD2	NA	TGTGCCAGCAGTTACCTAGCGGGAGAACCCTACGAGCAGTACTTC	CASSYLAGEPYEQYF
TRBV7-9	TRBJ1-4	NA	many	TGTGCCAGCAGCTCCTACACCAGATCTAATGAAAAACTGTTTTTT	CASSSYTRSNEKLFF
TRBV19	TRBJ1-5	NA	NA	TGTGCCAGTACCCCAGGGCAGGGAGATCAGCCCCAGCATTTT	CASTPGQGDQPQHF
TRBV2	TRBJ1-1	NA	NA	TGTGCCAGCAGTTTAATTGAGGGGTTGGGCACTGAAGCTTTCTTT	CASSLIEGLGTEAFF
TRBV7-9	TRBJ1-6	NA	many	TGTGCCAGCAGCCGGGAGTCCAATTCACCCCTCCACTTT	CASSRESNSPLHF
TRBV29-1	TRBJ1-2	NA	many	TGCAGCGTTGAACAGGAAACTAACTATGGCTACACCTTC	CSVEQETNYGYTF
TRBV5-1	TRBJ2-2	NA	NA	TGCGCCAGCAGCTTGGCCACGGCAGTAAGGCTGTTTTTT	CASSLATAVRLFF
TRBV29-1	TRBJ1-2	TRBD1	once	TGCAGCGAGGGACAGGGGAATGGCTACACCTTC	CSEGQGNGYTF
TRBV10-3	TRBJ2-5	TRBD2	NA	TGTGCCATCAGTGACGCGGGGACTAGCGGCGAAGAGACCCAGTACTTC	CAISDAGTSGEETQYF
TRBV10-3	TRBJ1-1	NA	NA	TGTGCCATCAGTGAGTCGACCCCCAATGAAGCTTTCTTT	CAISESTPNEAFF
TRBV2	TRBJ1-6	NA	once	TGTGCCAGCGGGACATGGGATTCACCCCTCCACTTT	CASGTWDSPLHF
TRBV2	TRBJ1-1	NA	many	TGTGCCAGCAAGCGGACAGAAACCACTGAAGCTTTCTTT	CASKRTETTEAFF
TRBV6-2/TRBV6-3	TRBJ2-7	NA	few	TGTGCCAGCAGTTACGCCCAACAGAGCTCCTACGAGCAGTACTTC	CASSYAQQSSYEQYF
TRBV9	TRBJ1-5	TRBD1	NA	TGCGCCAGCAGCCAAGATACGGGACAGGGGAATCAGCCCCAGCATTTT	CASSQDTGQGNQPQHF
TRBV18	TRBJ1-5	NA	once	TGTGCCAGCTCACCCGACAGCCACAATCAGCCCCAGCATTTT	CASSPDSHNQPQHF
TRBV5-5	TRBJ1-5	NA	few	TGTGCCAGCAGCTTAGAACAGAGCAATCAGCCCCAGCATTTT	CASSLEQSNQPQHF